This TCR beta chain was captured by sequencing in a study of blood T cell repertoires in COVID-19. Original processing methods: Using reference gene primer amplification, nucleated cell counts were estimated. Generated by immunoSEQ multiplex PCR, the TCRdb table keeps only in-frame clones and is missing some. The DNA was the basis for D and trimming; V, J and clone size are from that table. The profile shows some 150,000 clones, around 89% of them singletons. The receptor was derived from a woman aged 35 to 49 with acute or convalescent COVID-19. Sequencing was performed on peripheral blood.

The CDR3 DNA follows: TGTGCCATCAGTGGGTCCCCCACGACAGGGGTCCACGAGCAGTACTTC. As protein: CAISGSPTTGVHEQYF. J is TRBJ2-7 and V is TRBV10-3; 8 bases align to TRBD1. Trimming took 4 bases from V and 5 from J; bases not matched to a gene: 13. CDR1 is ENHRY and CDR2 is SYGVKD in the germline V gene. The CDR3 contains 16 residues.